The 5 T cell receptor beta chains given below trace back to one sample, sequenced in a study of control samples from healthy donors and cancer patients (dated by TCRdb to 2020 to 2021). The method was the immunoSEQ multiplex PCR assay. The table was pulled from immuneACCESS by TCRdb, which kept in-frame rearrangements only. Such tables lose some clones; where checked, under half of the loss comes from unresolved V genes, and the rest has no known cause. Here the sample has over 100,000 clones; 92% occur a single time. About 2.2% of the sample lies in the top ten. The sample consisted of blood. The source is a woman in her forties or fifties in good health.

The rearrangement joins TRBV28 to TRBJ1-2; tentatively, D is TRBD1 (6 bases). This CDR3 is built from 15 residues. Germline-derived CDR1 and CDR2 are MDHEN and SYDVKM. Trimming removed 2 bases at V and 5 bases at J, with 15 bases between. CDR3 bases: TGTGCCAGCAGTTTACCCAGGGGAGATAGGTATGGCTACACCTTC. Translated, it gives CASSLPRGDRYGYTF.

The V and J genes are TRBV19 and TRBJ2-1; TRBD1 agrees at 8 bases. Germline V gene sequence: CDR1 LNHDA, CDR2 SQIVND (reference sequence). The CDR3 contains 16 residues. The V and J ends lost 0 bases and 3 bases, in that order; junction bases with no gene match: 4. CDR3: CASSIEDRVLYNEQFF. The CDR3 nucleotides are TGTGCCAGTAGTATAGAGGACAGGGTTCTCTACAATGAGCAGTTCTTC.

The rearrangement joins TRBV20-1 to TRBJ2-7; D remains ambiguous. The CDR3 is made up of 14 amino acids. Germline CDR1 reads DFQATT; CDR2 reads SNEGSKA (reference sequence). V was trimmed by 3 bases and J by 0 bases, leaving 12 bases between them. CDR3 residues: CSASVKVSSYEQYF. CDR3 in DNA: TGCAGTGCTAGTGTCAAGGTGAGCTCCTACGAGCAGTACTTC.

V is TRBV7-9 and J is TRBJ1-5; D is perhaps TRBD1 (5 bases). This CDR3 spans 15 amino acids. Trimming cost V 1 base and J 5 bases, with 12 bases left between them. CDR1 is SEHNR and CDR2 is FQNEAQ in the germline V gene (reference sequence). CDR3 coding DNA: TGTGCCAGCAGCTTAGGTCAGGGATCACATCAGCCCCAGCATTTT. Its translation: CASSLGQGSHQPQHF. Filled out from reference TRBV7-9 and TRBJ1-5, the complete variable domain reads DTGVSQNPRHKITKRGQNVTFRCDPISEHNRLYWYRQTLGQGPEFLTYFQNEAQLEKSRLLSDRFSAERPKGSFSTLEIQRTEQGDSAMYLCASSLGQGSHQPQHFGDGTRLSIL.

The chain has TRBV3-1 (or the pseudogene TRBV3-2) and TRBJ2-5, with 11 nucleotides matching TRBD2. Germline loops: CDR1 LGHDT, CDR2 YNNKEL (reference sequence). The CDR3 runs 17 residues. V was pared by 0 bases and J by 5 bases, with 8 bases of the junction left unmatched. Here the CDR3 reads CASSQDSPTSGGETQYF. CDR3 bases: TGTGCCAGCAGCCAAGATTCCCCAACTAGCGGGGGTGAGACCCAGTACTTC.